Below, 4 T cell receptor beta chains from the same sample are listed, as sequenced in a study of blood T cell repertoires in COVID-19. The table came from immunoSEQ multiplex PCR; TCRdb's copy has only in-frame clones and leaves some out. The repertoire consists of around 60,000 clones, with roughly 90% occurring once and the leading ten covering approximately 4%. Sequences were obtained from peripheral blood. These receptors came from a human donor in a cohort sampled during active COVID-19.

The rearrangement joins TRBV29-1 to TRBJ1-4; 7 bases match TRBD1. Looked up from germline, CDR1 is SQVTM and CDR2 is ANQGSEA. V was pared by 4 bases and J by 7 bases, with 6 bases of the junction left unmatched. This CDR3 is 13 amino acids long. The CDR3 bases are TGCAGCGTTGGTGAAGGGGGCTCTGAAAAACTGTTTTTT. It codes for CSVGEGGSEKLFF. Complete variable domain (other parts from reference TRBV29-1 and TRBJ1-4): SAVISQKPSRDICQRGTSLTIQCQVDSQVTMMFWYRQQPGQSLTLIATANQGSEATYESGFVIDKFPISRPNLTFSTLTVSNMSPEDSSIYLCSVGEGGSEKLFFGSGTQLSVL.

The chain couples TRBV5-4 to TRBJ1-1, with D tentatively TRBD1 (5 bases). This CDR3 region has 13 residues. Trimming shortened V by 6 bases and J by 5 bases, and 14 bases separated the two germline ends. The germline V gene has CDR1 SGHNT and CDR2 YYREEE (reference sequence). The chain's CDR3 is CASTLIGGTEAFF. The DNA for the CDR3 is TGTGCCAGCACGCTGATTGGGGGGACTGAAGCTTTCTTT. The full variable domain, its missing parts supplied by reference TRBV5-4 and TRBJ1-1, is ETGVTQSPTHLIKTRGQQVTLRCSSQSGHNTVSWYQQALGQGPQFIFQYYREEENGRGNFPPRFSGLQFPNYSSELNVNALELDDSALYLCASTLIGGTEAFFGQGTRLTVV.

The gene calls are TRBV5-1 and TRBJ1-2, with 9 bases matching TRBD1. With 3 bases clipped from V and 7 bases from J, the junction kept 7 bases outside the gene matches. The germline V gene has CDR1 SGHRS and CDR2 YFSETQ. The CDR3 loop spans 14 amino acids. CDR3 region: CASSSGQGKSGYTF. The CDR3 coding sequence is TGCGCCAGCAGCTCCGGACAGGGGAAGTCTGGCTACACCTTC.

This clone has only a few counts. CDR3: CASSRQSYEQYF. CDR3 nucleotide sequence: TGTGCCAGCAGCCGACAGTCCTACGAGCAGTACTTC. The chain couples TRBV7-9 to TRBJ2-7; D possibly corresponds to TRBD1 (5 bases). Germline V lookup: CDR1 SEHNR, CDR2 FQNEAQ (reference sequence). CDR3 length: 12 amino acids. The V and J ends lost 5 bases and 1 base respectively, with 6 bases between them.